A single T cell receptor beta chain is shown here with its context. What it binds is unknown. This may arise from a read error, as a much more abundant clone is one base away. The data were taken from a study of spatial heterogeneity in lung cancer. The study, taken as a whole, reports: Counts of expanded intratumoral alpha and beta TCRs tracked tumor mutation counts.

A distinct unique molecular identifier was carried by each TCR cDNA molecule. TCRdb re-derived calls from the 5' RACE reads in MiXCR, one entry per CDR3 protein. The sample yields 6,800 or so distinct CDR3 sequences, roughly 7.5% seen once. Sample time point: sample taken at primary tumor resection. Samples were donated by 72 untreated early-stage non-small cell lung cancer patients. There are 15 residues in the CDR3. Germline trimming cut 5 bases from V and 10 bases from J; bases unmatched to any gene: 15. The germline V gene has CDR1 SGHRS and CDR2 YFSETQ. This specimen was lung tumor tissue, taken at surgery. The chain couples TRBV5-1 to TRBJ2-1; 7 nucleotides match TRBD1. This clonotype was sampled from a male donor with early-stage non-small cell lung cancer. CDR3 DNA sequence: TGCGCCAGCAGTTTAGGGACAGAGGGTCGCTCGGAGCAGTTCTTC. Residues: CASSLGTEGRSEQFF.